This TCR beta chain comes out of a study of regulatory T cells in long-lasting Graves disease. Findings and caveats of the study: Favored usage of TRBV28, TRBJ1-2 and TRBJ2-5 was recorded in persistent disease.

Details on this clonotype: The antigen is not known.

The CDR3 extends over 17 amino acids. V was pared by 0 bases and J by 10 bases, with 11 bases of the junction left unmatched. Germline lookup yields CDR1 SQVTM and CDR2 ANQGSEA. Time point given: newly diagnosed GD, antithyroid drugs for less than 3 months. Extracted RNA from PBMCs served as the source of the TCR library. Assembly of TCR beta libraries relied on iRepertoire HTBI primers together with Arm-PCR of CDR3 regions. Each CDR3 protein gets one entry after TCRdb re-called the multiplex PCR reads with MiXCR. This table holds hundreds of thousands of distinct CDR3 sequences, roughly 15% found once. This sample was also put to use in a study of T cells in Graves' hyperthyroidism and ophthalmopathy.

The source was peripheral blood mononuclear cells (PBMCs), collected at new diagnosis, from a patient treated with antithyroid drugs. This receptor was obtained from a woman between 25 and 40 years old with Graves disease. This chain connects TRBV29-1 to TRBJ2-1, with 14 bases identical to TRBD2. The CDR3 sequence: CSVEDLLWGLAGAEQFF. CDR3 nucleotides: TGCAGCGTTGAAGACCTACTCTGGGGACTAGCGGGAGCCGAGCAGTTCTTC.